These 27 T cell receptor beta chains originate from one sample sequenced in a study of CXCR4 blockade with PD-1 therapy in pancreatic cancer. Data came from immunoSEQ multiplex PCR; TCRdb stores just in-frame clones and leaves some out. The sample holds under 20,000 clones, about 72% seen once. The sequencing input was tumor tissue. These TCRs come from a human donor with pancreatic ductal adenocarcinoma.

This clone came up once. The genes are TRBV5-1 and TRBJ2-6, with 8 bases matching TRBD1. Per the germline V gene, CDR1 is SGHRS and CDR2 is YFSETQ. The V and J ends lost 0 bases and 2 bases, in that order; junction bases with no gene match: 4. The CDR3 spans 17 residues. CDR3 bases: TGCGCCAGCAGCTTGGTCCCAGGGGGCACTGGGGCCAACGTCCTGACTTTC. Its translation is CASSLVPGGTGANVLTF.

Points on this clone: Because the CDR3's place on the DNA is in doubt, the DNA is left out and the CDR3 is given as listed by TCRdb. This CDR3 is CASSSSGGEWNYGYTF. V and J are TRBV28 and TRBJ1-2. Germline V gene lookup returns CDR1 MDHEN and CDR2 SYDVKM. Both ends counted, the CDR3 spans 16 residues.

The V gene is TRBV29-1, the J gene TRBJ1-2; 11 bases align to TRBD1. Germline V lookup: CDR1 SQVTM, CDR2 ANQGSEA. CDR3 length: 13 amino acids. With V trimmed by 7 bases and J by 6 bases, 7 bases remained unmatched. DNA for the CDR3: TGCAGCGGGAGGACAGGGGGCTCAGATGGCTACACCTTC. It translates to CSGRTGGSDGYTF.

A word on this clone: Compared with germline, one end of the junction differs, possibly owing to a read error. This chain uses TRBV27 with TRBJ1-2, with 8 bases lining up with TRBD1. The CDR3 loop spans 17 amino acids. Germline V gene lookup returns CDR1 MNHEY and CDR2 SMNVEV (reference sequence). CDR3 DNA: TGTGCCACCAGTGATCAGGACAGGGCTCCTTTTTTCTATGGCTACACCTTC. Its translation: CATSDQDRAPFFYGYTF.

This chain joins TRBV29-1 and TRBJ1-4, with a weak D call TRBD1 (5 bases). V lost 6 bases and J 3 bases, leaving 14 bases between the germline ends. CDR1 is SQVTM, CDR2 ANQGSEA, per germline. This CDR3 has 14 amino acids. As DNA, the CDR3 is TGCAGCGTACGCAGGGATGAGGCTAATGAAAAACTGTTTTTT. Protein product: CSVRRDEANEKLFF.

This clone was counted a single time. The chain links TRBV6-8 to TRBJ2-3; 7 nucleotides align to TRBD2. Germline CDR1 MNHGY, CDR2 SAAAGT. J gave up 1 base and V 6 bases, and 7 bases lay outside the gene matches. This CDR3 contains 15 residues. CDR3 loop: CASRGGLAGTDTQYF. DNA of the CDR3: TGTGCCAGCAGAGGAGGGCTAGCGGGCACAGATACGCAGTATTTT.

V and J are TRBV30 and TRBJ2-2, with 8 bases matching TRBD2. V gave up 7 bases and J gave up 4 bases; unmatched junction bases: 8. Germline CDR1 reads GTSNPN; CDR2 reads SVGIG (reference sequence). The CDR3 length is 14 residues. DNA for the CDR3: TGTGCCTCATCCACCGGGACTAGCACCGGGGAGCTGTTTTTT. Protein product: CASSTGTSTGELFF.

Concerning this clone itself: The germline gene is not matched at one end of the junction; a read error may be the cause. The chain carries TRBV30 and TRBJ1-2; no reliable D call. Germline loops: CDR1 GTSNPN, CDR2 SVGIG (reference sequence). The CDR3 totals 11 residues. CDR3 bases: TGTGCCTGGAGTTCACGGACGACCCACGCGTTC. It codes for CAWSSRTTHAF.

The V and J genes are TRBV29-1 and TRBJ1-1; a possible D gene is TRBD1 (5 bases). V lost 7 bases to trimming and J lost 4 bases, with 13 bases between them. This CDR3 is built from 12 residues. The V gene's germline CDR1 is SQVTM and CDR2 ANQGSEA. The CDR3 reads CSGWGTGTEAFF. The CDR3 DNA sequence: TGCAGCGGTTGGGGGACGGGCACTGAAGCTTTCTTT.

The CDR3: CAWSSPRRSIWEQYF. CDR3 nucleotides: TGTGCCTGGAGTAGTCCCCGACGGTCCATCTGGGAGCAGTACTTC. The chain combines TRBV30 with TRBJ2-7; D remains unclear. The germline gives CDR1 GTSNPN, CDR2 SVGIG (reference sequence). The CDR3 runs 15 residues. V lost 2 bases to trimming and J lost 7 bases, with 21 bases between them. Together with reference TRBV30 and TRBJ2-7, the CDR3 gives the full variable domain: SQTIHQWPATLVQPVGSPLSLECTVEGTSNPNLYWYRQAAGRGLQLLFYSVGIGQISSEVPQNLSASRPQDRQFILSSKKLLLSDSGFYLCAWSSPRRSIWEQYFGPGTRLTVT.

The chain is built from TRBV19 and TRBJ2-7, with a weak D call TRBD2 (6 bases). Germline CDR1 reads LNHDA; CDR2 reads SQIVND (reference sequence). This CDR3 is built from 15 residues. Trimming took off 0 bases at V and 2 bases at J, with 11 bases between the two ends. The CDR3 protein is CASSIEGGFTYEQYF. CDR3 in DNA: TGTGCCAGTAGTATAGAAGGAGGGTTCACCTACGAGCAGTACTTC.

The chain combines TRBV15 with TRBJ2-2, with D unresolved. The CDR3 contains 15 residues. Germline CDR1 is LNHNV and CDR2 is YYDKDF (reference sequence). Trimming removed 0 bases from V and 0 bases from J, with 5 bases in between. The CDR3 protein is CATSREEPNTGELFF. The CDR3 region has the DNA TGTGCCACCAGCAGAGAGGAGCCGAACACCGGGGAGCTGTTTTTT.

This clone was picked up a small number of times. V usage is TRBV28 and J usage is TRBJ1-1; no firm D call. The V end was cut by 3 bases, the J end by 4 bases, with 18 bases between. The CDR3 has 16 amino acids. In germline, CDR1 is MDHEN, CDR2 SYDVKM. The CDR3 reads CASSLSGPRGSTEAFF. The DNA of the CDR3 is TGTGCCAGCAGTTTGTCAGGTCCGCGGGGAAGCACTGAAGCTTTCTTT.

The CDR3 region has the DNA TGTGCCAGTAGTATGGGGGGTGGAGAGACCCAGTACTTC. This sequence encodes CASSMGGGETQYF. The chain is built from TRBV19 and TRBJ2-5; D is perhaps TRBD2 (6 bases). Trimming pared 3 bases from V and 4 bases from J, leaving 9 bases between. The germline CDR1 and CDR2 sequences are LNHDA and SQIVND (reference sequence). CDR3 length: 13 residues.

The chain recombines TRBV18 with TRBJ1-2, with D tentatively TRBD1 (6 bases). Trimming pared 2 bases from V and 8 bases from J, leaving 12 bases between. Germline CDR1 is KGHSH and CDR2 is LQKENI. The CDR3 has 13 amino acids. CDR3 loop: CASSPGGAEGYTF. The CDR3 DNA is TGTGCCAGCTCACCAGGGGGCGCGGAGGGCTACACCTTC.

The chain has TRBV6-8 and TRBJ2-3, with TRBD2 matching over 11 bases. Germline V gives CDR1 MNHGY, CDR2 SAAAGT. V was pared by 1 base and J by 5 bases, with 2 bases of the junction left unmatched. The CDR3 runs 15 residues. The CDR3 protein is CASSYFGTSGDTQYF. In nucleotides, the CDR3 is TGTGCCAGCAGTTACTTCGGGACTAGCGGAGATACGCAGTATTTT.

This clone has a single count. This chain joins TRBV28 and TRBJ2-2; 7 bases fit TRBD2. The V and J ends lost 7 bases and 7 bases, in that order; junction bases with no gene match: 9. CDR1 MDHEN and CDR2 SYDVKM come from the germline V gene. The CDR3 loop spans 14 amino acids. The CDR3 is CASTLPAGNGELFF. CDR3 sequence (DNA): TGTGCCAGCACCTTGCCAGCGGGAAACGGGGAGCTGTTTTTT. Drawing the rest from reference TRBV28 and TRBJ2-2, the complete variable domain is DVKVTQSSRYLVKRTGEKVFLECVQDMDHENMFWYRQDPGLGLRLIYFSYDVKMKEKGDIPEGYSVSREKKERFSLILESASTNQTSMYLCASTLPAGNGELFFGEGSRLTVL.

The chain links TRBV9 to TRBJ1-4; D is ambiguous. Germline loops: CDR1 SGDLS, CDR2 YYNGEE. The CDR3 runs 15 residues. Trimming took 0 bases from V and 7 from J, leaving 13 bases between them. The DNA of the CDR3 is TGTGCCAGCAGCGTAGGGCTCGAGGGAAGTGAAAAACTGTTTTTT. It is translated as CASSVGLEGSEKLFF.

The V and J genes are TRBV5-1 and TRBJ2-3; D call uncertain. CDR1 SGHRS and CDR2 YFSETQ come from the germline V gene. CDR3 size: 14 residues. Trimming cost V 3 bases and J 1 base, with 9 bases left between them. CDR3 in amino acids: CASSWAIGTDTQYF. CDR3 sequence (DNA): TGCGCCAGCAGCTGGGCCATAGGCACAGATACGCAGTATTTT. Full variable domain (outside the CDR3, taken from reference TRBV5-1 and TRBJ2-3): KAGVTQTPRYLIKTRGQQVTLSCSPISGHRSVSWYQQTPGQGLQFLFEYFSETQRNKGNFPGRFSGRQFSNSRSEMNVSTLELGDSALYLCASSWAIGTDTQYFGPGTRLTVL.

The chain carries TRBV19 and TRBJ2-3, with a tentative D call TRBD2 (5 bases). Germline loops: CDR1 LNHDA, CDR2 SQIVND (reference sequence). V lost 6 bases, J lost 4 bases, and 14 bases lay in between. The CDR3 extends over 14 amino acids. The CDR3 DNA reads TGTGCCAGTAGGTTGGGGAGCGGCCCAGATACGCAGTATTTT. Translated: CASRLGSGPDTQYF.

The chain joins TRBV6-8 to TRBJ2-2; possibly TRBD2 for D (6 bases). Trimming shortened V by 9 bases and J by 7 bases, and 30 bases separated the two germline ends. Germline V gene sequence: CDR1 MNHGY, CDR2 SAAAGT. The CDR3 is 18 amino acids. The chain's CDR3 is CASRSQLALRGDIGELFF. For the CDR3, the DNA is TGTGCCAGTAGATCTCAACTAGCCCTGAGGGGAGACATCGGGGAGCTGTTTTTT.

This clone is a singleton in its sample. The J gene is TRBJ1-2, the V gene TRBV12-5; 8 nucleotides line up with TRBD1. The CDR3 has 17 residues. Germline CDR1 LGHNT, CDR2 FRNRAP. V shed 0 bases and J 7 bases; nucleotides not matched to a gene: 13. The CDR3 sequence: CASGLVAGTGDGPGYTF. DNA for the CDR3: TGTGCTAGTGGTTTGGTAGCCGGGACAGGTGACGGCCCTGGCTACACCTTC.

By share, this clone ranks as medium-sized. The rearrangement uses TRBV30 and TRBJ2-5; weak D call: TRBD2 (6 bases). The V end lost 3 bases, the J end lost 6 bases, and 17 bases lay between the germline ends. The CDR3 extends over 14 amino acids. The germline CDR1 and CDR2 sequences are GTSNPN and SVGIG (reference sequence). Here the CDR3 DNA reads TGTGCCTGGAGGGTCATAGGAGGGCCGCAGACCCAGTACTTC. It translates to CAWRVIGGPQTQYF.

In this sample, this clone is large (0.1 to 1%). The J gene is TRBJ2-1, the V gene TRBV6-8; 7 bases map to TRBD1. Trimming cost V 2 bases and J 4 bases; bases outside gene matches: 11. The CDR3 is 17 residues long. From germline, CDR1 is MNHGY and CDR2 SAAAGT. CDR3 coding DNA: TGTGCCAGCAGTTACGAGGCAGGGGGAGCGACTTACAATGAGCAGTTCTTC. Amino acids: CASSYEAGGATYNEQFF.

The CDR3 spells CASSAKSGGTDTQYF. In DNA, the CDR3 is TGTGCCAGCTCAGCGAAGAGTGGGGGCACAGATACGCAGTATTTT. The rearrangement uses TRBV18 and TRBJ2-3; the D is unclear. CDR1 and CDR2 from the germline V gene are KGHSH and LQKENI. The CDR3 has 15 residues. Trimming removed 5 bases from V and 1 base from J, with 13 bases in between.

The chain has TRBV30 and TRBJ1-6, with 7 bases identical to TRBD1. This CDR3 has 13 amino acids. The germline V gene encodes CDR1 GTSNPN and CDR2 SVGIG (reference sequence). J gave up 7 bases and V 0 bases, and 0 bases lay outside the gene matches. The CDR3 DNA reads TGTGCCTGGAGTGTACAGGGGAATTCACCCCTCCACTTT. Amino acids: CAWSVQGNSPLHF. The variable domain in full, with the rest retrieved from reference TRBV30 and TRBJ1-6, is SQTIHQWPATLVQPVGSPLSLECTVEGTSNPNLYWYRQAAGRGLQLLFYSVGIGQISSEVPQNLSASRPQDRQFILSSKKLLLSDSGFYLCAWSVQGNSPLHFGNGTRLTVT.

This clone showed up just a few times. The V call is TRBV28, the J call TRBJ2-5, with D perhaps matching TRBD1 (6 bases). In germline, CDR1 is MDHEN, CDR2 SYDVKM. The CDR3 is 15 residues long. Trimming took 5 bases from V and 4 from J, leaving 17 bases between them. The CDR3 loop reads CASSKGQGSVETQYF. The CDR3 coding sequence is TGTGCCAGCAGTAAAGGGCAGGGGTCGGTAGAGACCCAGTACTTC.